This T cell receptor beta chain was sequenced during a study of cytomegalovirus exposure and HLA in healthy donors. In this sample, this clone turned up a few times. The PCR had 60 Vbeta and 13 Jbeta primers. Assay: immunoSEQ multiplex PCR; the TCRdb copy retains only in-frame clones and omits some. The table shows about 120,000 clones, with about 81% occurring only once. The CDR3 extends over 17 amino acids. Germline CDR1 is SGHAT and CDR2 is FQNNGV. V gave up 1 base and J gave up 3 bases; unmatched junction bases: 6. V usage is TRBV11-2 and J usage is TRBJ2-2; 9 bases match TRBD2. Sequenced material: PBMCs. The TCR sequence derives from a man between 40 and 49 years old in good health and CMV-seronegative. For the CDR3, the DNA is TGTGCCAGCAGCTTAGGAGGCGGGGGGGCGTACACCGGGGAGCTGTTTTTT. Translated: CASSLGGGGAYTGELFF.